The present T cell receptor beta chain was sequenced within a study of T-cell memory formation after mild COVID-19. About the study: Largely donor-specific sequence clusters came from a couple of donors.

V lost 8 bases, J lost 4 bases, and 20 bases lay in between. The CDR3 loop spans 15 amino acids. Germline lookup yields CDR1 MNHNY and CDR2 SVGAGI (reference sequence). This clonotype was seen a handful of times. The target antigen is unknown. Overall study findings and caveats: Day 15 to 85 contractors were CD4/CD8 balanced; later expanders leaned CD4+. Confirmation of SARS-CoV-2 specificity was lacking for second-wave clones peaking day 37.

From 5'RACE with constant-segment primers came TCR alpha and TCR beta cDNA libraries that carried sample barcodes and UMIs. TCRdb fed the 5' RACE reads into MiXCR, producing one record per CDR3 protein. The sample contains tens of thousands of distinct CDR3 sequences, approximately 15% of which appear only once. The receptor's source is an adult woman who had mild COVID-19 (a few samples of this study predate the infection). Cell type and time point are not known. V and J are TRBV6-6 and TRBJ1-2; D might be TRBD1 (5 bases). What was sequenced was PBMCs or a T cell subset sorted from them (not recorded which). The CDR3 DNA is TGTGCCAGCCTTTACTTGGATTACAGGAGCTATGGCTACACCTTC. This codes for CASLYLDYRSYGYTF.